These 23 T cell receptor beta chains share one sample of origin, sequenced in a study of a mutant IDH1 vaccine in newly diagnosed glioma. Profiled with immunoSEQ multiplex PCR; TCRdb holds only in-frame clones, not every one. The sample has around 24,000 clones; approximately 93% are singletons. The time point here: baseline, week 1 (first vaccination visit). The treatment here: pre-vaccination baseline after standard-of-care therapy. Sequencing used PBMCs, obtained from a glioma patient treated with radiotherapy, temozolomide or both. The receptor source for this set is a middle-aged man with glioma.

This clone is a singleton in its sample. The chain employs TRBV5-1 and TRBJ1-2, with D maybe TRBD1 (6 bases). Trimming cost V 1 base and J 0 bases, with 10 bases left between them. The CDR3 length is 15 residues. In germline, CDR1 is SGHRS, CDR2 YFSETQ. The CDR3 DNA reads TGCGCCAGCAGCTTGACCGGGACACCTAACTATGGCTACACCTTC. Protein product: CASSLTGTPNYGYTF.

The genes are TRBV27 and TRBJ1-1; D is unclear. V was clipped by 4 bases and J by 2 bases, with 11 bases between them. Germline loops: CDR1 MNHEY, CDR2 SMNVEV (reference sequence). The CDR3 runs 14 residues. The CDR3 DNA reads TGTGCCAGCAGTTCCCACTCCTCTAACACTGAAGCTTTCTTT. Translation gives CASSSHSSNTEAFF.

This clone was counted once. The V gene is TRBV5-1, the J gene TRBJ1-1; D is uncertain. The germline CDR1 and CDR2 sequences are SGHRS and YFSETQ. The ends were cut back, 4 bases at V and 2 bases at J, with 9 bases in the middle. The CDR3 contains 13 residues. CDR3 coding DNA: TGCGCCAGCAGCGCTGACACAAACACTGAAGCTTTCTTT. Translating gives CASSADTNTEAFF. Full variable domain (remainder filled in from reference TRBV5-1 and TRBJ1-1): KAGVTQTPRYLIKTRGQQVTLSCSPISGHRSVSWYQQTPGQGLQFLFEYFSETQRNKGNFPGRFSGRQFSNSRSEMNVSTLELGDSALYLCASSADTNTEAFFGQGTRLTVV.

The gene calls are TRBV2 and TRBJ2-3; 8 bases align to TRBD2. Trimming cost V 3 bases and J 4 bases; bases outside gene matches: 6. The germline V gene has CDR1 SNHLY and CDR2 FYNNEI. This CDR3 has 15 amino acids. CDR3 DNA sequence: TGTGCCAGCAGTGAGGTAGCGGGAAGGCCAGATACGCAGTATTTT. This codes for CASSEVAGRPDTQYF.

The CDR3 nucleotides are TGTGCCAGCAGTGAACAGGGCAACTATGGCTACACCTTC. This codes for CASSEQGNYGYTF. V gene TRBV6-5 combines with J gene TRBJ1-2; D may be TRBD1 (6 bases). In germline, CDR1 is MNHEY, CDR2 SVGAGI. V lost 5 bases, J lost 2 bases, and 9 bases lay in between. CDR3 length: 13 residues.

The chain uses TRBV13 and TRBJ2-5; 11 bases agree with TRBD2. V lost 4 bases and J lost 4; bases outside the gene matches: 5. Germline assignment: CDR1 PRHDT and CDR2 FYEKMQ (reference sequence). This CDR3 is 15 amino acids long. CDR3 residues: CASSSLAGGTETQYF. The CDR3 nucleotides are TGTGCCAGCAGCTCCCTAGCGGGAGGAACAGAGACCCAGTACTTC.

The CDR3 DNA follows: TGTGCCAGCAGTGTCACAGGGGGATGGGATGCTGAAGCTTTCTTT. Its protein product is CASSVTGGWDAEAFF. This sequence joins TRBV6-1 and TRBJ1-1; TRBD1 aligns across 8 bases. This CDR3 is built from 15 residues. Germline V gene sequence: CDR1 MNHNS, CDR2 SASEGT. J was trimmed by 6 bases and V by 4 bases; bases with no gene match: 10.

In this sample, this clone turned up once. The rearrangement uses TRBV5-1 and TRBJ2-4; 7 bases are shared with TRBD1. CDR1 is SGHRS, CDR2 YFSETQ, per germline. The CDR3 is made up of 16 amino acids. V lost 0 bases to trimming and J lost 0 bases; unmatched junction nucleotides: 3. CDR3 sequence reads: CASSLGAGGAKNIQYF. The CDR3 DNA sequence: TGCGCCAGCAGCTTGGGGGCAGGGGGAGCCAAAAACATTCAGTACTTC.

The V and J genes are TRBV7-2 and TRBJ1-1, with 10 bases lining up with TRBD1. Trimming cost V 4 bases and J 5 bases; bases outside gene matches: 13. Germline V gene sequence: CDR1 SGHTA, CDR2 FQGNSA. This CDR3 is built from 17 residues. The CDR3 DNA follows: TGTGCCAGCAGCTGGCGGACAGGGGGGAAGAAGTATACTGAAGCTTTCTTT. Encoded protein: CASSWRTGGKKYTEAFF.

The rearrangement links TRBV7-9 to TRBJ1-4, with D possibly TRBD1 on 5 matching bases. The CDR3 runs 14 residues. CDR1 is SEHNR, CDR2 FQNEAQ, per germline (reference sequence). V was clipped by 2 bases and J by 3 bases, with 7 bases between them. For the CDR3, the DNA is TGTGCCAGCAGCTTACGACAGTCTAATGAAAAACTGTTTTTT. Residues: CASSLRQSNEKLFF. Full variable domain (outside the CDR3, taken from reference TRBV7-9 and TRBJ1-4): DTGVSQNPRHKITKRGQNVTFRCDPISEHNRLYWYRQTLGQGPEFLTYFQNEAQLEKSRLLSDRFSAERPKGSFSTLEIQRTEQGDSAMYLCASSLRQSNEKLFFGSGTQLSVL.

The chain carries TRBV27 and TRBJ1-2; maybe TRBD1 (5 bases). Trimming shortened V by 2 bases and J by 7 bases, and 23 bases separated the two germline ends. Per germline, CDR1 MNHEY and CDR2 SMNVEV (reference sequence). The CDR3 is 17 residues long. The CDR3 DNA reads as TGTGCCAGCAGTTTAACCGCCGACGGCATAGGGACGGTTGGCTACACCTTC. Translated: CASSLTADGIGTVGYTF.

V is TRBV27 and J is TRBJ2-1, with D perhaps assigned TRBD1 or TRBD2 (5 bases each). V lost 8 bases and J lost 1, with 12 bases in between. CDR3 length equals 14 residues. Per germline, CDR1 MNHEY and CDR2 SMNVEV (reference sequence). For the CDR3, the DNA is TGTGCCAGCGGGTCATGGGGGTCCTACAATGAGCAGTTCTTC. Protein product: CASGSWGSYNEQFF.

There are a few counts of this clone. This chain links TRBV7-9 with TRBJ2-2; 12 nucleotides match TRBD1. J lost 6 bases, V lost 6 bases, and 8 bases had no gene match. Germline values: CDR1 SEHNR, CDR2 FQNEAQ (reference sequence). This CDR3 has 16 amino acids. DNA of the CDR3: TGTGCCAGCAGTCAACCGGGACAGGGGGCCGCCGGGGAGCTGTTTTTT. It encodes CASSQPGQGAAGELFF.

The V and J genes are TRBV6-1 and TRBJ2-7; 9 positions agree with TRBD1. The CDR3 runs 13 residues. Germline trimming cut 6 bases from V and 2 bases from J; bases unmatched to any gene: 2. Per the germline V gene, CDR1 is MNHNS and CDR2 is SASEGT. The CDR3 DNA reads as TGTGCCAGCAGGGACAGGGGCACCTACGAGCAGTACTTC. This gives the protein CASRDRGTYEQYF.

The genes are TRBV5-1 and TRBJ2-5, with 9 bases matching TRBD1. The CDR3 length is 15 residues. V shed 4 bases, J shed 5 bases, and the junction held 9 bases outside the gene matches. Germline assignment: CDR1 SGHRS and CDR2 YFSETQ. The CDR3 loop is CASSRTGVSEETQYF. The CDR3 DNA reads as TGCGCCAGCAGCCGGACAGGGGTAAGTGAGGAGACCCAGTACTTC.

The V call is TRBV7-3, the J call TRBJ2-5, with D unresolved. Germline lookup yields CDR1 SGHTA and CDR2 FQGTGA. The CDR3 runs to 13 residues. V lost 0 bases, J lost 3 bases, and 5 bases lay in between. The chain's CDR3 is CASSLTREETQYF. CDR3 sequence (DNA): TGTGCCAGCAGCTTAACACGGGAAGAGACCCAGTACTTC.

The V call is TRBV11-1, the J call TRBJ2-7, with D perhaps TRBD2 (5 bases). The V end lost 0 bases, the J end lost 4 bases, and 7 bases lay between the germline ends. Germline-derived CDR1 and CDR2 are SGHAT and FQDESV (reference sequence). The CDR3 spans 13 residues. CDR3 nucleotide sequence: TGTGCCAGCAGCTTAGCGGAGGCGTACGAGCAGTACTTC. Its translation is CASSLAEAYEQYF.

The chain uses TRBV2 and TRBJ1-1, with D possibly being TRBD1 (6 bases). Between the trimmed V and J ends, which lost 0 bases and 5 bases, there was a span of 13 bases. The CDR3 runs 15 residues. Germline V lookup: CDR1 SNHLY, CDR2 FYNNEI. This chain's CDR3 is CASSEALGGVTEAFF. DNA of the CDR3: TGTGCCAGCAGTGAAGCTTTGGGGGGCGTGACTGAAGCTTTCTTT.

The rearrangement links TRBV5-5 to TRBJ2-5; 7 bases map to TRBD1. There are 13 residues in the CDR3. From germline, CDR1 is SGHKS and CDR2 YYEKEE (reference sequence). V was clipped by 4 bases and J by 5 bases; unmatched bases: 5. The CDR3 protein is CASSPRGMETQYF. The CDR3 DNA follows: TGTGCCAGCAGCCCCAGGGGGATGGAGACCCAGTACTTC.

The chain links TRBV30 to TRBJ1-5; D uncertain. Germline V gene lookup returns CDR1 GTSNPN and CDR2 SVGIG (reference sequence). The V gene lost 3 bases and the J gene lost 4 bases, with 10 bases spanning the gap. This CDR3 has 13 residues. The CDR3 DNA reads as TGTGCCTGGAGCTACACCGAAAATCAGCCCCAGCATTTT. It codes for CAWSYTENQPQHF.

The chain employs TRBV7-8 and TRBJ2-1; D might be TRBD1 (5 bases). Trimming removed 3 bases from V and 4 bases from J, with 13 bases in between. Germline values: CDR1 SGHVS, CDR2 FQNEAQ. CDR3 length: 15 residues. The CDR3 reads CASSFDSTGYNEQFF. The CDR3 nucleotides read TGTGCCAGCAGCTTTGACAGCACTGGGTACAATGAGCAGTTCTTC.

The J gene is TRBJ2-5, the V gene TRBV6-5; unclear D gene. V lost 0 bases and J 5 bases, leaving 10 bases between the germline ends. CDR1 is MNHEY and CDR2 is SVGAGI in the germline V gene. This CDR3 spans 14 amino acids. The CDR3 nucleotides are TGTGCCAGCAGTTACTCGACAACCACTGAGACCCAGTACTTC. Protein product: CASSYSTTTETQYF.

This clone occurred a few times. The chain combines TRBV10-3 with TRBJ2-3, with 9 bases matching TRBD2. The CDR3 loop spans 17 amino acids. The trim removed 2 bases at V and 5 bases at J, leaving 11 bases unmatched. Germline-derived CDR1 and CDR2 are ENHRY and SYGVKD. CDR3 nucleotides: TGTGCCATCAGTGAGGGAGTGCGGGGGGGCCGCGGAGATACGCAGTATTTT. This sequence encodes CAISEGVRGGRGDTQYF.